This T cell receptor beta chain was captured by sequencing in a study of T-cell reconstitution after alpha-beta-depleted transplantation in children. General study results and limits: Several hundred graft clones that had expanded were reportedly the source of alpha-beta T cells about two months after transplant.

V was trimmed by 3 bases and J by 4 bases, leaving 6 bases between them. The CDR3 sequence is 12 residues long. Germline values: CDR1 KGHSH, CDR2 LQKENI. Preparation of the TCRbeta library involved a method that used unique molecular identifiers. Each CDR3 protein gets one entry after TCRdb re-called the PCR reads with MiXCR. This table has 7,000 or so distinct CDR3 sequences, more than 5% appearing once. This clonotype has at least ten counts. Its antigen is as yet unknown. The source is a child under two years old who had a stem cell transplant for acute myeloid leukemia, so the T cells may come from the graft donor. The chain links TRBV18 to TRBJ2-5; D is tentatively TRBD1 or TRBD2 (5 bases each). Specimen: PBMCs, mostly from graft donor cells, collected 180 days after TCRalphabeta/CD19-depleted stem cell transplant. CDR3 DNA: TGTGCCAGCTCACCGGGGGTAGAGACCCAGTACTTC. This gives the protein CASSPGVETQYF.